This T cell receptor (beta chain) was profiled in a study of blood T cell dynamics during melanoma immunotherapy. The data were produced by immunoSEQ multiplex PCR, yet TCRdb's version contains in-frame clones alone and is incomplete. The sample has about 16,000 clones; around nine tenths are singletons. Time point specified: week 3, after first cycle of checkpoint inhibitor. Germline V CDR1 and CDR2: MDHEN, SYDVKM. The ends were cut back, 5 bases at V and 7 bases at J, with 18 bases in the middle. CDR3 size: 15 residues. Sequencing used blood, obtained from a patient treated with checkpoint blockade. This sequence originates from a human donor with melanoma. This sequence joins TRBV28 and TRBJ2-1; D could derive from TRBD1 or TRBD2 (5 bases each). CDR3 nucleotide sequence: TGTGCCAGCAGTGAACCGGGACCTAGACTAAATGAGCAGTTCTTC. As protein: CASSEPGPRLNEQFF.